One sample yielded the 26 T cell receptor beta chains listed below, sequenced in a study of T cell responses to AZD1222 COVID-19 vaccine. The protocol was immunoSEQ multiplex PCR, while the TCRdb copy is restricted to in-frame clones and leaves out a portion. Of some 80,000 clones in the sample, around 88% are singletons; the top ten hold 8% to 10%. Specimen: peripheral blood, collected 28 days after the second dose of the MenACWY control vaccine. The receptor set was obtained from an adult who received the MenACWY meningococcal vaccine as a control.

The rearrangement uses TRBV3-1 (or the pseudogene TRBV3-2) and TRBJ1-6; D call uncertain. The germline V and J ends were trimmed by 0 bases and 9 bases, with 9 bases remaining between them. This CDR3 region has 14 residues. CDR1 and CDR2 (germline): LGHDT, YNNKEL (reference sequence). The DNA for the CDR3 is TGTGCCAGCAGCCAAGAGGCGGTGAGTTCACCCCTCCACTTT. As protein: CASSQEAVSSPLHF.

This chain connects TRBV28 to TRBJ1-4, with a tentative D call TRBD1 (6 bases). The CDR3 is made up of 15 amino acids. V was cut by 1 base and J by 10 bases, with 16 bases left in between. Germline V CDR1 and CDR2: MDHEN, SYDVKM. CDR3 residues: CASSLFTGGKGKLFF. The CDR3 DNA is TGTGCCAGCAGTTTATTTACCGGGGGCAAAGGAAAACTGTTTTTT.

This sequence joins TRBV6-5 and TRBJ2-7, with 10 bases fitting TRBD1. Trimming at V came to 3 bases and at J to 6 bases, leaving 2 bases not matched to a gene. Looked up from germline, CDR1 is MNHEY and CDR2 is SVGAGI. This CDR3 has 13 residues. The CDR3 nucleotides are TGTGCCAGCAGTTATGGACAGGGGGTCGAGCAGTACTTC. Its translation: CASSYGQGVEQYF.

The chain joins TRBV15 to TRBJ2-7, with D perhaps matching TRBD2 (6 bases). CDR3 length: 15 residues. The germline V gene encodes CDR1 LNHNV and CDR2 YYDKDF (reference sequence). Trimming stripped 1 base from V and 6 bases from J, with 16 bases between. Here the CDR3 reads CATSRVSISAGEQYF. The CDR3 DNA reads TGTGCCACCAGCAGAGTGTCAATCTCAGCGGGCGAGCAGTACTTC.

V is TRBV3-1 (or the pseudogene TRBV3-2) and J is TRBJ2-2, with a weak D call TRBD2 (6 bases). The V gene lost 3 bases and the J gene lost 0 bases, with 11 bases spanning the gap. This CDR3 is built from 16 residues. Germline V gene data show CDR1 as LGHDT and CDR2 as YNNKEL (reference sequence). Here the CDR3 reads CASSHGGTPNTGELFF. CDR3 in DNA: TGTGCCAGCAGCCACGGCGGGACTCCGAACACCGGGGAGCTGTTTTTT.

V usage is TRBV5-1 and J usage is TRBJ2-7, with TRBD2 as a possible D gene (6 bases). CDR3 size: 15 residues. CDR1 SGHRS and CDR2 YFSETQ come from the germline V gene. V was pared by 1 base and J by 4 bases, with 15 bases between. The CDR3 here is CASSLKEGRTYEQYF. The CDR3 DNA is TGCGCCAGCAGCTTGAAGGAGGGGAGGACTTACGAGCAGTACTTC.

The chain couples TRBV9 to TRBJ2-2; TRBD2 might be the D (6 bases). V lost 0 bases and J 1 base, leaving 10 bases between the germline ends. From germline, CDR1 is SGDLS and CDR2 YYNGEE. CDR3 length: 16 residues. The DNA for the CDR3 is TGTGCCAGCAGCGTAGACGGGGGAGTGAACACCGGGGAGCTGTTTTTT. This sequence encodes CASSVDGGVNTGELFF.

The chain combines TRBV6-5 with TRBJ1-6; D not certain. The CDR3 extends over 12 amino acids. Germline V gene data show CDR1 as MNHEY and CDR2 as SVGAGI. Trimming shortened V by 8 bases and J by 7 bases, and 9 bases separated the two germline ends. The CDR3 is CASGTANSPLHF. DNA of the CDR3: TGTGCCAGCGGCACCGCCAATTCACCCCTCCACTTT.

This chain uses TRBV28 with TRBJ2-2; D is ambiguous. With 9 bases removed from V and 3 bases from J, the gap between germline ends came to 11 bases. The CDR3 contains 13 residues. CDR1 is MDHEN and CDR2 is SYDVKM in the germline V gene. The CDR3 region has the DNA TGTGCCAGTAAGAGTCCCTACACCGGGGAGCTGTTTTTT. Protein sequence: CASKSPYTGELFF.

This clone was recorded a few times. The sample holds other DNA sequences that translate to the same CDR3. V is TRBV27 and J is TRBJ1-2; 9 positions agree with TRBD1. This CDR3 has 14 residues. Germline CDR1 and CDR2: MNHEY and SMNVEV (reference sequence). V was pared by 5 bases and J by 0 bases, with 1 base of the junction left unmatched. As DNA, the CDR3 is TGTGCCAGCAGTGGGGACAGGGCTAACTATGGCTACACCTTC. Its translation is CASSGDRANYGYTF.

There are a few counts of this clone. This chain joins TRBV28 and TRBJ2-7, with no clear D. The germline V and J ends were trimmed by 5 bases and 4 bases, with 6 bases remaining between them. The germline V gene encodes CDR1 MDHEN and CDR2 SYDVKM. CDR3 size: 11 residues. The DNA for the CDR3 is TGTGCCAGCAGTGGGGTTTACGAGCAGTACTTC. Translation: CASSGVYEQYF.

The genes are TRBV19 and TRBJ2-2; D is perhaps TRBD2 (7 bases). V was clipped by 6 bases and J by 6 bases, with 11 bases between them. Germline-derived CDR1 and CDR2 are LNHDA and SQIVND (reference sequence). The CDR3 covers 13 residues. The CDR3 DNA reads TGTGCCAGTAGCCGGGGGGCGGCCGGGGAGCTGTTTTTT. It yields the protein CASSRGAAGELFF.

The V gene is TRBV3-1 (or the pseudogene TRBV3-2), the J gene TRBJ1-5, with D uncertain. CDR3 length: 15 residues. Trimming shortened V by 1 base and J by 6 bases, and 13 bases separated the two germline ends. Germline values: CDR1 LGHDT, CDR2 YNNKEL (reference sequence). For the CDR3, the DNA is TGTGCCAGCAGCCAAGGGCTCGGAGGAGGTCAGCCCCAGCATTTT. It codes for CASSQGLGGGQPQHF.

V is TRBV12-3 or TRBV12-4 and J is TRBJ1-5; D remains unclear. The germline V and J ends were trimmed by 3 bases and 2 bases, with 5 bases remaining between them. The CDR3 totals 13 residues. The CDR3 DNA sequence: TGTGCCAGCAGTTTTCGCCGCAATCAGCCCCAGCATTTT. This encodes CASSFRRNQPQHF.

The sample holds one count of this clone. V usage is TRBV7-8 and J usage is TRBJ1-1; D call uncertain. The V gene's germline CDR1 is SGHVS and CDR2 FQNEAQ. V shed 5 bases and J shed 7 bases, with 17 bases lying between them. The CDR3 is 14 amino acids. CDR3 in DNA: TGTGCCAGCAGCCCAGCAAGAAATACGGGTGAAGCTTTCTTT. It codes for CASSPARNTGEAFF.

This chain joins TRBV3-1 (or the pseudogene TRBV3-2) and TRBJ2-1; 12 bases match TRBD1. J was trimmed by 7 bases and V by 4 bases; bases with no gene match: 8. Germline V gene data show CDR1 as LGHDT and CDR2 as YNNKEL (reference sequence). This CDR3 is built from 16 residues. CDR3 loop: CASSPEGQGARNEQFF. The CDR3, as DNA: TGTGCCAGCAGCCCAGAGGGACAGGGGGCTAGGAATGAGCAGTTCTTC.

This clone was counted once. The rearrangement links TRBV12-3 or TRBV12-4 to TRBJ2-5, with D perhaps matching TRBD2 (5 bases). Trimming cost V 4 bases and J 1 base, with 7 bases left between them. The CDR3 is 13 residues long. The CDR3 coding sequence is TGTGCCAGCAGTTCGGGGTTCCAAGAGACCCAGTACTTC. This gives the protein CASSSGFQETQYF.

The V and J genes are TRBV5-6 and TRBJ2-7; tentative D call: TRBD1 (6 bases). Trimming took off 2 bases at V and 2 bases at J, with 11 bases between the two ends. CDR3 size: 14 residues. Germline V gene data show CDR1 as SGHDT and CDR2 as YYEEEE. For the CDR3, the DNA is TGTGCCAGCAGCTTCCCAGGGGCCGCCTACGAGCAGTACTTC. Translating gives CASSFPGAAYEQYF.

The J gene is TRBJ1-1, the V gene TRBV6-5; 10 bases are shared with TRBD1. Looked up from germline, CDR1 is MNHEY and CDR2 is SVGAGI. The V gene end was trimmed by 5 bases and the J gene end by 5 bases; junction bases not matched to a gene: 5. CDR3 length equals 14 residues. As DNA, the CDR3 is TGTGCCAGCAGTAGACAGGGGGCACAGACTGAAGCTTTCTTT. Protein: CASSRQGAQTEAFF.

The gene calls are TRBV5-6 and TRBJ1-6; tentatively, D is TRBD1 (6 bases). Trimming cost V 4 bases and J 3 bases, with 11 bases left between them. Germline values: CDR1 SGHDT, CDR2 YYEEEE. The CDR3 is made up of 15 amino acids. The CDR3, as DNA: TGTGCCAGCAGCCTTGGGACAAACTATAATTCACCCCTCCACTTT. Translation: CASSLGTNYNSPLHF.

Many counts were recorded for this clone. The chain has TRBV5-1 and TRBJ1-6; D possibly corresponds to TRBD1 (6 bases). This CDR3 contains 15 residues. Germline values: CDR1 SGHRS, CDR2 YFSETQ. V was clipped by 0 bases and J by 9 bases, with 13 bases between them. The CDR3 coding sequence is TGCGCCAGCAGCTTGGATCCGGGGGGCAGTTCACCCCTCCACTTT. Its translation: CASSLDPGGSSPLHF.

CDR3 loop: CASSLGDRGSYEQYF. In nucleotides, the CDR3 is TGTGCCAGCAGCTTGGGGGACAGGGGCTCCTACGAGCAGTACTTC. J is TRBJ2-7 and V is TRBV5-6; 10 bases line up with TRBD1. J gave up 0 bases and V 0 bases, and 0 bases lay outside the gene matches. Germline V gene sequence: CDR1 SGHDT, CDR2 YYEEEE. The CDR3 contains 15 residues.

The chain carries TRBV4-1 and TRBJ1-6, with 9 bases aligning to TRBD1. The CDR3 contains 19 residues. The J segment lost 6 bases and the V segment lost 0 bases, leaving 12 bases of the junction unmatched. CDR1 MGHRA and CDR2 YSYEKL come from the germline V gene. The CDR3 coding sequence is TGCGCCAGCAGCCAAGATTCTCGGGGACAGGGTTTCTCTAATTCACCCCTCCACTTT. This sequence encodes CASSQDSRGQGFSNSPLHF.

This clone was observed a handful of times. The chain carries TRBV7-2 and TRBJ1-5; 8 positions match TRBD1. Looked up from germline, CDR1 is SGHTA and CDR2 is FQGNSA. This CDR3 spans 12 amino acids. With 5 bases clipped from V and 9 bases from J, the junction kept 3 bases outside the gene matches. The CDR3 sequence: CASSLTGGPQHF. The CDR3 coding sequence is TGTGCCAGCAGCCTAACAGGGGGGCCCCAGCATTTT.

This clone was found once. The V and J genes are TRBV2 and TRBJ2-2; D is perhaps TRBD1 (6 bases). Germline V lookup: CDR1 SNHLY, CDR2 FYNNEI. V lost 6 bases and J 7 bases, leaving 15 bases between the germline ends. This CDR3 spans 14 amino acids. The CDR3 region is CASRSTGFNGELFF. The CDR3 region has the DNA TGTGCCAGCAGGAGTACAGGGTTTAACGGGGAGCTGTTTTTT.

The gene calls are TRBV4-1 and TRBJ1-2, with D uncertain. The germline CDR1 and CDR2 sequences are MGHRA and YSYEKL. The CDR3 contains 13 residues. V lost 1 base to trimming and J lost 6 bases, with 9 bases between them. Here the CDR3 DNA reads TGCGCCAGCAGCCAAGTCCCATGGGATGGCTACACCTTC. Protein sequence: CASSQVPWDGYTF.